Shown below are 31 T cell receptor beta chains from a single sample sequenced in a study of cytomegalovirus exposure and HLA in healthy donors. In the PCR, 60 Vbeta and 13 Jbeta primers were used. Profiled with immunoSEQ multiplex PCR; TCRdb holds only in-frame clones, not every one. In the table there are more than 110,000 clones, 70% of which are singletons. The sample comprised PBMCs. The source is a woman between 55 and 75 years old in good health and CMV-seropositive.

The V gene is TRBV27, the J gene TRBJ2-3; 7 bases map to TRBD2. Germline values: CDR1 MNHEY, CDR2 SMNVEV (reference sequence). V shed 6 bases, J shed 2 bases, and the junction held 8 bases outside the gene matches. The CDR3 extends over 15 amino acids. The CDR3 nucleotides are TGTGCCAGCAGCTCTTTAGCGGGTCTCACAGATACGCAGTATTTT. Amino acids: CASSSLAGLTDTQYF.

The V gene is TRBV5-1, the J gene TRBJ2-2, with TRBD2 matching over 14 bases. Germline loops: CDR1 SGHRS, CDR2 YFSETQ. The V gene end was trimmed by 5 bases and the J gene end by 6 bases; junction bases not matched to a gene: 0. The CDR3 contains 14 residues. The CDR3: CASRTSGRAGELFF. The CDR3 DNA sequence: TGCGCCAGCAGGACTAGCGGGAGGGCCGGGGAGCTGTTTTTT.

The gene calls are TRBV6-5 and TRBJ1-1; D perhaps matches TRBD1 (6 bases). The CDR3 extends over 15 amino acids. V lost 7 bases and J 4 bases, leaving 19 bases between the germline ends. Germline CDR1 MNHEY, CDR2 SVGAGI. The DNA for the CDR3 is TGTGCCAGCACCCGACAGGCGAGGTGGAGCACTGAAGCTTTCTTT. This sequence encodes CASTRQARWSTEAFF.

CDR3 in amino acids: CASSGQGNSYEQYF. The CDR3, as DNA: TGTGCCAGCAGCGGACAGGGAAATTCCTACGAGCAGTACTTC. The chain carries TRBV6-6 and TRBJ2-5, with TRBD1 identical over 8 bases. The last part of the DNA fits TRBJ2-7 better; the J call may be wrong. The germline gives CDR1 MNHNY, CDR2 SVGAGI (reference sequence). This CDR3 spans 14 amino acids.

The chain carries TRBV6-1 and TRBJ2-1; D uncertain. Trimming removed 6 bases at V and 0 bases at J, with 9 bases between. CDR3 length equals 14 residues. Per the germline V gene, CDR1 is MNHNS and CDR2 is SASEGT. Here the CDR3 DNA reads TGTGCCAGCAGCTCAGGCAACTCCTACAATGAGCAGTTCTTC. Translated: CASSSGNSYNEQFF.

V usage is TRBV28 and J usage is TRBJ1-5; D is unclear. Germline V lookup: CDR1 MDHEN, CDR2 SYDVKM. The CDR3 runs to 16 residues. Between the trimmed V and J ends, which lost 2 bases and 3 bases, there was a span of 14 bases. CDR3 bases: TGTGCCAGCAGTTTAGCAGGCGACTATAACAATCAGCCCCAGCATTTT. This encodes CASSLAGDYNNQPQHF. Full variable domain (remainder filled in from reference TRBV28 and TRBJ1-5): DVKVTQSSRYLVKRTGEKVFLECVQDMDHENMFWYRQDPGLGLRLIYFSYDVKMKEKGDIPEGYSVSREKKERFSLILESASTNQTSMYLCASSLAGDYNNQPQHFGDGTRLSIL.

This chain connects TRBV19 to TRBJ1-1; 7 bases map to TRBD1. V lost 6 bases, J lost 1 base, and 8 bases stayed unmatched. There are 15 residues in the CDR3. Germline V gene sequence: CDR1 LNHDA, CDR2 SQIVND (reference sequence). CDR3 residues: CASSLSGGRNTEAFF. CDR3 nucleotides: TGTGCCAGTAGCCTATCAGGGGGGAGGAACACTGAAGCTTTCTTT.

This clone was detected only a few times. This chain connects TRBV10-1 to TRBJ1-2; D call uncertain. V was shortened by 4 bases and J by 4 bases, with 10 bases between the two germline ends. CDR1 WNHNN and CDR2 SYGVQD come from the germline V gene (reference sequence). The CDR3 is 13 residues long. In DNA, the CDR3 is TGCGCCAGCAGTGGACTGGGAGGCTATGGCTACACCTTC. Its translation: CASSGLGGYGYTF.

The gene calls are TRBV29-1 and TRBJ2-1; TRBD2 is a possible D gene (6 bases). CDR3 length equals 11 residues. V was pared by 3 bases and J by 15 bases, with 15 bases between. Germline V gene lookup returns CDR1 SQVTM and CDR2 ANQGSEA. The CDR3, as DNA: TGCAGCGTTGATGTTGAGGGACTTCGGTTCTTC. This gives the protein CSVDVEGLRFF.

The gene calls are TRBV5-4 and TRBJ2-5; 7 nucleotides agree with TRBD2. The CDR3 is made up of 14 amino acids. V shed 2 bases and J 5 bases; nucleotides not matched to a gene: 6. Germline V gene data show CDR1 as SGHNT and CDR2 as YYREEE (reference sequence). Here the CDR3 reads CASSFSGAGETQYF. DNA of the CDR3: TGTGCCAGCAGCTTCAGCGGGGCCGGGGAGACCCAGTACTTC. Full variable domain (missing parts from reference TRBV5-4 and TRBJ2-5): ETGVTQSPTHLIKTRGQQVTLRCSSQSGHNTVSWYQQALGQGPQFIFQYYREEENGRGNFPPRFSGLQFPNYSSELNVNALELDDSALYLCASSFSGAGETQYFGPGTRLLVL.

The chain employs TRBV5-1 and TRBJ2-7; tentatively, D is TRBD1 (6 bases). Germline V CDR1 and CDR2: SGHRS, YFSETQ. Trimming took off 4 bases at V and 4 bases at J, with 15 bases between the two ends. This CDR3 is 14 amino acids long. This CDR3 reads CASSPGTPPYEQYF. CDR3 coding DNA: TGCGCCAGCAGCCCAGGGACACCGCCGTACGAGCAGTACTTC.

The chain links TRBV29-1 to TRBJ2-2, with TRBD2 as a possible D gene (6 bases). Trimming took 7 bases from V and 7 from J, leaving 13 bases between them. The CDR3 length is 12 residues. Germline V gene sequence: CDR1 SQVTM, CDR2 ANQGSEA. DNA for the CDR3: TGCAGCGGGACGGGGGATGGCGGGGAGCTGTTTTTT. Residues: CSGTGDGGELFF.

J is TRBJ2-7 and V is TRBV15; D not certain. The CDR3 sequence is 13 residues long. Trimming cost V 4 bases and J 4 bases, with 11 bases left between them. Germline V gene lookup returns CDR1 LNHNV and CDR2 YYDKDF (reference sequence). CDR3 sequence reads: CATSKRSVYEQYF. The DNA for the CDR3 is TGTGCCACCAGCAAGAGATCGGTTTACGAGCAGTACTTC.

This chain links TRBV5-1 with TRBJ1-2, with TRBD1 identical over 7 bases. The ends lost 5 bases at V and 6 bases at J; junction bases unmatched: 4. The CDR3 spans 12 residues. Germline V lookup: CDR1 SGHRS, CDR2 YFSETQ. The DNA for the CDR3 is TGCGCCAGCAGTACGACAGGGAATGGCTACACCTTC. Encoded protein: CASSTTGNGYTF.

The table lists this clone with a few counts. The chain is built from TRBV15 and TRBJ1-2; D is possibly TRBD1 (6 bases). This CDR3 region has 16 residues. CDR1 and CDR2 from the germline V gene are LNHNV and YYDKDF (reference sequence). V was cut by 0 bases and J by 8 bases, with 19 bases left in between. CDR3 in amino acids: CATSRDLARGIGGYTF. CDR3 nucleotide sequence: TGTGCCACCAGCAGAGATTTGGCCAGGGGAATTGGCGGCTACACCTTC.

This clone was found once. This chain uses TRBV30 with TRBJ2-5, with a tentative D call TRBD1 (5 bases). In germline, CDR1 is GTSNPN, CDR2 SVGIG (reference sequence). V was shortened by 2 bases and J by 0 bases, with 7 bases between the two germline ends. This CDR3 is 13 amino acids long. This CDR3 is CAWSYRYQETQYF. The CDR3 bases are TGTGCCTGGAGTTACAGGTACCAAGAGACCCAGTACTTC.

The rearrangement links TRBV7-9 to TRBJ1-2, with 9 nucleotides matching TRBD1. The CDR3 spans 17 residues. In germline, CDR1 is SEHNR, CDR2 FQNEAQ (reference sequence). J lost 8 bases, V lost 6 bases, and 19 bases had no gene match. For the CDR3, the DNA is TGTGCCAGCAGACGTTCCGGGACAGGGTTGAGTTTCGGCGGCTACACCTTC. It codes for CASRRSGTGLSFGGYTF.

This clone showed up just a few times. V is TRBV5-5 and J is TRBJ2-1; TRBD1 matches at 8 bases. CDR3 size: 15 residues. CDR1 SGHKS and CDR2 YYEKEE come from the germline V gene (reference sequence). Trimming cost V 4 bases and J 3 bases; bases outside gene matches: 6. CDR3 protein: CASSRGQGVYNEQFF. The CDR3 DNA reads as TGTGCCAGCAGCCGAGGACAGGGTGTCTACAATGAGCAGTTCTTC.

This clone was counted a few times. The gene calls are TRBV30 and TRBJ1-5; TRBD1 aligns across 9 bases. J lost 5 bases, V lost 3 bases, and 5 bases had no gene match. CDR1 and CDR2 (germline): GTSNPN, SVGIG (reference sequence). This CDR3 contains 14 residues. CDR3 amino acids: CAWSGDRGYQPQHF. The CDR3 bases are TGTGCCTGGAGCGGCGACAGGGGGTATCAGCCCCAGCATTTT.

The V and J genes are TRBV30 and TRBJ1-1, with no clear D. The CDR3 covers 13 residues. The V gene lost 3 bases and the J gene lost 1 base, with 9 bases spanning the gap. Looked up from germline, CDR1 is GTSNPN and CDR2 is SVGIG (reference sequence). The CDR3 DNA reads TGTGCCTGGAGGGCCACGGGGAACACTGAAGCTTTCTTT. It yields the protein CAWRATGNTEAFF.

The rearrangement uses TRBV7-9 and TRBJ2-5, with D possibly matching TRBD1 (6 bases). This CDR3 is built from 16 residues. The V end lost 1 base, the J end lost 0 bases, and 12 bases lay between the germline ends. Germline CDR1 SEHNR, CDR2 FQNEAQ (reference sequence). CDR3 nucleotides: TGTGCCAGCAGCTTAGTAGGGGGATCGTACCAAGAGACCCAGTACTTC. It specifies CASSLVGGSYQETQYF.

The chain is built from TRBV27 and TRBJ1-1; D might be TRBD1 (6 bases). V dropped 6 bases and J dropped 8 bases, with 22 bases sitting between them. CDR3 length: 15 residues. The germline CDR1 and CDR2 sequences are MNHEY and SMNVEV (reference sequence). DNA of the CDR3: TGTGCCAGCAGCTCTTCCCGGACGGTTAGGGGGGAAGCTTTCTTT. It translates to CASSSSRTVRGEAFF.

This clone was counted a single time. This chain joins TRBV6-6 and TRBJ1-2; 9 bases line up with TRBD1. After removal of 7 bases from V and 8 bases from J, the junction contained 17 bases not matched to a gene. CDR3 length: 16 residues. In germline, CDR1 is MNHNY, CDR2 SVGAGI (reference sequence). For the CDR3, the DNA is TGTGCCAGCACCCAACATTCCAGGACAGGGGCTTGGGGCTACACCTTC. It codes for CASTQHSRTGAWGYTF.

The rearrangement uses TRBV27 and TRBJ1-1; 7 nucleotides agree with TRBD1. Trimming cost V 3 bases and J 1 base; bases outside gene matches: 5. The CDR3 contains 15 residues. The germline V gene encodes CDR1 MNHEY and CDR2 SMNVEV (reference sequence). CDR3 in amino acids: CASSFTGVTNTEAFF. CDR3 sequence (DNA): TGTGCCAGCAGTTTCACAGGGGTTACGAACACTGAAGCTTTCTTT.

V gene TRBV7-9 combines with J gene TRBJ2-3; 7 nucleotides agree with TRBD2. Germline CDR1 is SEHNR and CDR2 is FQNEAQ (reference sequence). Trimming took 10 bases from V and 4 from J; bases not matched to a gene: 11. The CDR3 sequence is 14 residues long. The DNA of the CDR3 is TGTGCCAACCAGAGGGAGGGCCAGGCAGATACGCAGTATTTT. Its protein product is CANQREGQADTQYF.

The chain joins TRBV5-1 to TRBJ1-2; possibly TRBD1 for D (6 bases). CDR1 and CDR2 (germline): SGHRS, YFSETQ. The CDR3 sequence is 14 residues long. V shed 5 bases and J shed 2 bases, with 13 bases lying between them. In nucleotides, the CDR3 is TGCGCCAGCAGTAACAGGGTAGAGAACTATGGCTACACCTTC. It codes for CASSNRVENYGYTF.

This chain links TRBV6-4 with TRBJ1-5; D gene uncertain. This CDR3 is 13 amino acids long. Trimming cost V 5 bases and J 3 bases, with 8 bases left between them. Germline V CDR1 and CDR2: MRHNA, SNTAGT. CDR3 region: CASSRENNQPQHF. The DNA of the CDR3 is TGTGCCAGCAGTCGAGAAAACAATCAGCCCCAGCATTTT.

The V gene is TRBV5-6, the J gene TRBJ1-2; D call uncertain. CDR3 length: 13 amino acids. Germline V lookup: CDR1 SGHDT, CDR2 YYEEEE. The V gene lost 4 bases and the J gene lost 4 bases, with 11 bases spanning the gap. CDR3 nucleotides: TGTGCCAGCAGCGCGGGGATGCCCTATGGCTACACCTTC. It encodes CASSAGMPYGYTF.

The rearrangement links TRBV2 to TRBJ1-6; 8 nucleotides agree with TRBD1. Per the germline V gene, CDR1 is SNHLY and CDR2 is FYNNEI. Unmatched junction bases numbered 16, after V lost 6 bases and J lost 9 bases. The CDR3 is 17 residues long. This chain's CDR3 is CASRARDRPLGSSPLHF. The CDR3, as DNA: TGTGCCAGCAGGGCCCGGGACAGGCCTCTCGGGAGTTCACCCCTCCACTTT.

This sequence joins TRBV2 and TRBJ2-1; 9 positions match TRBD2. Per the germline V gene, CDR1 is SNHLY and CDR2 is FYNNEI. Trimming took 6 bases from V and 1 from J; bases not matched to a gene: 16. The CDR3 consists of 19 residues. CDR3 bases: TGTGCCAGCAGGTTCCTTGGGCGGCGGGAGGGTCGTTCCTACAATGAGCAGTTCTTC. It yields the protein CASRFLGRREGRSYNEQFF.

This clone was observed a few times. The chain joins TRBV4-1 to TRBJ1-4, with 7 positions matching TRBD1. This CDR3 contains 16 residues. The germline gives CDR1 MGHRA, CDR2 YSYEKL. The V gene end was trimmed by 4 bases and the J gene end by 7 bases; junction bases not matched to a gene: 12. The CDR3 loop is CASSPLPTGQGEKLFF. The CDR3 DNA reads as TGCGCCAGCAGCCCCCTCCCGACAGGGCAGGGTGAAAAACTGTTTTTT.